This entry lists 18 T cell receptor beta chains sequenced from one sample in a study of blood T cell repertoires in COVID-19. Clones were read by immunoSEQ multiplex PCR, and TCRdb kept only the in-frame ones, dropping some. In the table there are nearly 55,000 clones, roughly three quarters of which are singletons. The specimen sequenced was peripheral blood. The receptors shown here come from a human donor with active or convalescent COVID-19. The donor label of this sample is uncertain.

CDR3 sequence (DNA): TGTGCCAGCAGCTTAGGGTCGCTGAGCCCCCAAGAGACCCAGTACTTC. Protein sequence: CASSLGSLSPQETQYF. The chain uses TRBV11-3 and TRBJ2-5; D is undetermined. This CDR3 has 16 amino acids. V dropped 1 base and J dropped 1 base, with 13 bases sitting between them. CDR1 is SGHNT and CDR2 is YENEEA in the germline V gene. The entire variable domain, with the rest obtained from reference TRBV11-3 and TRBJ2-5, is as follows: EAGVVQSPRYKIIEKKQPVAFWCNPISGHNTLYWYLQNLGQGPELLIRYENEEAVDDSQLPKDRFSAERLKGVDSTLKIQPAELGDSAVYLCASSLGSLSPQETQYFGPGTRLLVL.

The CDR3 loop reads CASSVGAREQFF. CDR3 in DNA: TGTGCCAGCAGCGTGGGGGCGCGTGAGCAGTTCTTC. The J gene is TRBJ2-1, the V gene TRBV9; possibly TRBD1 for D (6 bases). Trimming removed 2 bases from V and 9 bases from J, with 9 bases in between. Germline V gene sequence: CDR1 SGDLS, CDR2 YYNGEE. The CDR3 sequence is 12 residues long.

The V gene is TRBV5-1, the J gene TRBJ2-3; TRBD2 agrees at 10 bases. The junction had 21 bases not matched to a gene; V was cut back by 4 bases and J by 4 bases. This CDR3 is built from 20 residues. Germline V lookup: CDR1 SGHRS, CDR2 YFSETQ. The CDR3 sequence: CASSPPSGLAGGFSADTQYF. The CDR3 DNA reads as TGCGCCAGCAGCCCCCCGTCCGGATTAGCGGGAGGATTTTCGGCAGATACGCAGTATTTT.

V is TRBV10-2 and J is TRBJ1-6; D gene unclear. The CDR3 has 14 amino acids. V lost 3 bases and J 5 bases, leaving 8 bases between the germline ends. The germline V gene encodes CDR1 WSHSY and CDR2 SAAADI. CDR3 loop: CASSERGNNSPLHF. CDR3 DNA sequence: TGCGCCAGCAGTGAAAGAGGGAATAATTCACCCCTCCACTTT.

The chain links TRBV6-2 or TRBV6-3 to TRBJ2-1; TRBD2 aligns across 11 bases. The germline CDR1 and CDR2 sequences are MNHEY and SVGEGT. Losses at the gene ends were 6 bases for V and 8 bases for J; bases not matched to a gene: 12. The CDR3 has 16 amino acids. CDR3 amino acids: CASSDPSGRYADEQFF. The CDR3 nucleotides read TGTGCCAGCAGCGACCCTAGCGGGAGGTATGCGGATGAGCAGTTCTTC.

The chain combines TRBV19 with TRBJ2-2, with 7 positions matching TRBD1. The V gene's germline CDR1 is LNHDA and CDR2 SQIVND (reference sequence). The CDR3 is made up of 16 amino acids. The ends lost 4 bases at V and 2 bases at J; junction bases unmatched: 7. The CDR3 DNA follows: TGTGCCAGTAGTACCACCGGGACAGCAAACACCGGGGAGCTGTTTTTT. It is translated as CASSTTGTANTGELFF.

V is TRBV6-5 and J is TRBJ2-1; tentative D call: TRBD1 (7 bases). The V and J ends lost 8 bases and 3 bases respectively, with 17 bases between them. Per the germline V gene, CDR1 is MNHEY and CDR2 is SVGAGI. The CDR3 is 15 amino acids. The CDR3 sequence is CASAQTGTLYNEQFF. In nucleotides, the CDR3 is TGTGCCAGCGCTCAGACAGGGACTCTCTACAATGAGCAGTTCTTC.

This sequence joins TRBV5-4 and TRBJ2-3; 9 nucleotides agree with TRBD2. J was trimmed by 3 bases and V by 4 bases; bases with no gene match: 9. The CDR3 is made up of 16 amino acids. The germline CDR1 and CDR2 sequences are SGHNT and YYREEE (reference sequence). This CDR3 reads CASSPGGGRGTDTQYF. The DNA of the CDR3 is TGTGCCAGCAGCCCCGGGGGCGGGAGGGGGACAGATACGCAGTATTTT. Variable domain in full (rest from reference TRBV5-4 and TRBJ2-3): ETGVTQSPTHLIKTRGQQVTLRCSSQSGHNTVSWYQQALGQGPQFIFQYYREEENGRGNFPPRFSGLQFPNYSSELNVNALELDDSALYLCASSPGGGRGTDTQYFGPGTRLTVL.

The chain recombines TRBV5-6 with TRBJ1-5, with D possibly being TRBD1 (6 bases). In germline, CDR1 is SGHDT, CDR2 YYEEEE. The ends were cut back, 4 bases at V and 3 bases at J, with 14 bases in the middle. The CDR3 length is 15 residues. For the CDR3, the DNA is TGTGCCAGCAGCCCCTCGGGACACGACAATCAGCCCCAGCATTTT. Translation gives CASSPSGHDNQPQHF.

The gene calls are TRBV4-1 and TRBJ1-5; D might be TRBD1 (6 bases). CDR1 and CDR2 from the germline V gene are MGHRA and YSYEKL. V was trimmed by 3 bases and J by 16 bases, leaving 16 bases between them. This CDR3 has 12 amino acids. CDR3 amino acids: CASSQVQGPPHF. Written as DNA, the CDR3 is TGCGCCAGCAGCCAGGTACAGGGACCCCCCCATTTT.

This sequence joins TRBV7-2 and TRBJ2-7, with TRBD2 identical over 7 bases. V dropped 4 bases and J dropped 3; count of bases not matched to a gene: 15. Germline V lookup: CDR1 SGHTA, CDR2 FQGNSA. The CDR3 runs to 17 residues. CDR3 residues: CASSSAGELQRNYEQYF. In nucleotides, the CDR3 is TGTGCCAGCAGCTCCGCGGGGGAACTCCAGCGGAACTACGAGCAGTACTTC.

This clone has just a few counts. The gene calls are TRBV9 and TRBJ2-2, with unresolved D. Trimming shortened V by 6 bases and J by 2 bases, and 14 bases separated the two germline ends. This CDR3 region has 15 residues. Germline loops: CDR1 SGDLS, CDR2 YYNGEE. The CDR3 loop reads CASTDLQTNTGELFF. The CDR3 DNA is TGTGCCAGCACCGATCTCCAGACTAACACCGGGGAGCTGTTTTTT. Variable domain in full (rest from reference TRBV9 and TRBJ2-2): DSGVTQTPKHLITATGQRVTLRCSPRSGDLSVYWYQQSLDQGLQFLIQYYNGEERAKGNILERFSAQQFPDLHSELNLSSLELGDSALYFCASTDLQTNTGELFFGEGSRLTVL.

The chain links TRBV14 to TRBJ1-2; 7 bases line up with TRBD1. The CDR3 spans 13 residues. V lost 4 bases and J lost 7; bases outside the gene matches: 6. Germline CDR1 SGHDN, CDR2 FVKESK. The CDR3 bases are TGTGCCAGCAGCCCCTCGCGGACAGGTGGCTACACCTTC. Protein product: CASSPSRTGGYTF.

The chain joins TRBV5-4 to TRBJ2-7; TRBD1 aligns across 7 bases. Trimming at V came to 2 bases and at J to 2 bases, leaving 7 bases not matched to a gene. CDR3 length equals 15 residues. The germline gives CDR1 SGHNT, CDR2 YYREEE (reference sequence). The CDR3 nucleotides read TGTGCCAGCAGCTTAGCGACAGGGAAACCCTACGAGCAGTACTTC. Amino acids: CASSLATGKPYEQYF.

V and J are TRBV5-1 and TRBJ2-1; 11 nucleotides line up with TRBD1. The CDR3 loop spans 14 amino acids. Germline values: CDR1 SGHRS, CDR2 YFSETQ. V gave up 6 bases and J gave up 4 bases; unmatched junction bases: 3. CDR3 sequence (DNA): TGCGCCAGCATCGGACAGGGGGCTTACAATGAGCAGTTCTTC. It is translated as CASIGQGAYNEQFF. The full variable domain, completed using reference TRBV5-1 and TRBJ2-1, is KAGVTQTPRYLIKTRGQQVTLSCSPISGHRSVSWYQQTPGQGLQFLFEYFSETQRNKGNFPGRFSGRQFSNSRSEMNVSTLELGDSALYLCASIGQGAYNEQFFGPGTRLTVL.

V and J are TRBV5-6 and TRBJ2-3, with 8 bases lining up with TRBD1. The CDR3 has 14 residues. Germline loops: CDR1 SGHDT, CDR2 YYEEEE. Trimming at V came to 3 bases and at J to 4 bases, leaving 4 bases not matched to a gene. The CDR3 coding sequence is TGTGCCAGCAGCTACCAACAGGGGGCAGATACGCAGTATTTT. Translation: CASSYQQGADTQYF.

CDR3 region: CASSPPLGDEQYF. Here the CDR3 DNA reads TGTGCCAGCAGCCCCCCCTTAGGGGACGAGCAGTACTTC. V and J are TRBV5-6 and TRBJ2-7, with TRBD1 as a possible D gene (5 bases). This CDR3 comprises 13 residues. Trimming removed 4 bases at V and 5 bases at J, with 13 bases between. Germline V gene lookup returns CDR1 SGHDT and CDR2 YYEEEE.

The chain uses TRBV24-1 and TRBJ2-5, with D perhaps TRBD2 (5 bases). V lost 5 bases, J lost 5 bases, and 11 bases lay in between. Germline V gene lookup returns CDR1 KGHDR and CDR2 SFDVKD. The CDR3 runs 13 residues. The CDR3 reads CATSVPERETQYF. CDR3 coding DNA: TGTGCCACCAGTGTTCCGGAGCGGGAGACCCAGTACTTC.